This T cell receptor beta chain was sequenced during a study of blood T cell repertoires in COVID-19. The wider study: Acute-phase and convalescent COVID-19 samples originated in the United States, Italy and Spain.

The V segment lost 1 base and the J segment 1 base; nucleotides outside the gene matches: 8. Germline V CDR1 and CDR2: LNHDA, SQIVND (reference sequence). The CDR3 spans 17 residues. Profiling relied on immunoSEQ multiplex PCR, and the TCRdb table lists in-frame clones only, not all of them. Of under 250,000 clones listed, roughly 90% were seen once; the top ten hold just over 2.5%. The sequence came from a woman aged 25-40 years with acute COVID-19. The sample comprised PBMCs or T cells enriched from blood (not recorded which). The V call is TRBV19, the J call TRBJ2-7; TRBD2 agrees at 9 bases. The DNA of the CDR3 is TGTGCCAGTAGTATAGGGAGCGGGGGGTCGTCATCCTACGAGCAGTACTTC. Amino acid sequence: CASSIGSGGSSSYEQYF.